This TCR beta chain was observed in a study of shared clonotypes between healthy human individuals. Study-level information: Three plates were used per donor for CD4 naive, three for CD4 memory, two for CD8 naive and one for CD8 memory.

Germline V gene lookup returns CDR1 SGHTA and CDR2 FQGNSA. This CDR3 comprises 14 residues. V was clipped by 4 bases and J by 1 base, with 9 bases between them. Of note for this clone: This same CDR3 is encoded by further DNA sequences in the sample.

The table came from immunoSEQ multiplex PCR; TCRdb's copy has only in-frame clones and leaves some out. In the table there are roughly 2.5 million clones, approximately 92% of which are singletons. This TCR derives from a young man in good health. The V call is TRBV7-2, the J call TRBJ2-3; TRBD1 might be the D (6 bases). The sample consisted of naive CD4+ T cells sorted from blood. Subset here: CD45RA+ positively selected. CDR3 loop: CASSSSGGTDTQYF. The CDR3 coding sequence is TGTGCCAGCAGCTCCTCAGGGGGCACAGATACGCAGTATTTT.